These 22 T cell receptor beta chains came from one sample sequenced in a study of beta chain features in type 1 diabetes. The authors reverse transcribed all of the isolated RNA, so sequencing captured expressed TCRB transcripts. This table comes from immunoSEQ multiplex PCR, and its TCRdb copy is limited to in-frame clones, with some not included. This sample yields 300,000 to 400,000 clones, of which around an eighth are seen a single time; more than 0.015% belongs to the top ten. The sample was naive CD4+ T cells from blood. These receptors all come from a man between 18 and 35 years old in good health.

This clone was seen a handful of times. The chain carries TRBV5-6 and TRBJ2-3; 8 bases line up with TRBD1. This CDR3 is 15 amino acids long. J lost 4 bases, V lost 4 bases, and 8 bases had no gene match. The germline gives CDR1 SGHDT, CDR2 YYEEEE. CDR3 in amino acids: CASSGTGRRADTQYF. CDR3 bases: TGTGCCAGCAGCGGGACAGGTCGGAGGGCAGATACGCAGTATTTT.

This clone was observed a handful of times. The chain is built from TRBV6-5 and TRBJ2-1, with D possibly matching TRBD1 (6 bases). The length of the CDR3 is 15 residues. V lost 0 bases to trimming and J lost 5 bases, with 11 bases between them. From germline, CDR1 is MNHEY and CDR2 SVGAGI. CDR3: CASSYSRTVDNEQFF. In DNA, the CDR3 is TGTGCCAGCAGTTACTCCAGGACAGTGGACAATGAGCAGTTCTTC.

The V and J genes are TRBV11-3 and TRBJ2-7; a possible D gene is TRBD2 (5 bases). The CDR3 is 15 residues long. V lost 8 bases to trimming and J lost 4 bases, with 21 bases between them. CDR1 is SGHNT, CDR2 YENEEA, per germline. This CDR3 is CASSKRADWGYEQYF. DNA of the CDR3: TGTGCCAGCTCCAAGAGGGCTGACTGGGGATACGAGCAGTACTTC.

With respect to this clone: Other DNA sequences of this sample code for an identical CDR3. The chain carries TRBV19 and TRBJ1-5, with a weak D call TRBD1 (6 bases). The ends were cut back, 4 bases at V and 7 bases at J, with 11 bases in the middle. CDR1 and CDR2 from the germline V gene are LNHDA and SQIVND (reference sequence). The CDR3 runs to 13 residues. As DNA, the CDR3 is TGTGCCAGTAGTAAACAGGGTAACCAGCCCCAGCATTTT. It encodes CASSKQGNQPQHF.

Only a few counts were recorded for this clone. The chain carries TRBV9 and TRBJ2-7; unclear D gene. This CDR3 spans 13 amino acids. The V gene lost 0 bases and the J gene lost 3 bases, with 7 bases spanning the gap. Germline CDR1 and CDR2: SGDLS and YYNGEE. The DNA for the CDR3 is TGTGCCAGCAGCGTAGACTCCCTCTACGAGCAGTACTTC. Encoded protein: CASSVDSLYEQYF.

The V and J genes are TRBV6-6 and TRBJ2-3, with 10 bases identical to TRBD1. The V gene end was trimmed by 6 bases and the J gene end by 3 bases; junction bases not matched to a gene: 3. This CDR3 region has 14 residues. Germline V gives CDR1 MNHNY, CDR2 SVGAGI (reference sequence). The CDR3 loop reads CASRWTGGTDTQYF. For the CDR3, the DNA is TGTGCCAGCAGGTGGACAGGGGGGACAGATACGCAGTATTTT.

In its sample, this clone was seen a few times. The V gene is TRBV28, the J gene TRBJ2-5; 10 bases match TRBD2. Germline loops: CDR1 MDHEN, CDR2 SYDVKM. Losses at the gene ends were 7 bases for V and 5 bases for J; bases not matched to a gene: 4. This CDR3 comprises 13 residues. The CDR3 region is CASTLAGEETQYF. The CDR3 bases are TGTGCCAGCACCCTAGCGGGAGAGGAGACCCAGTACTTC.

CDR3 in amino acids: CAWSSGDQPQHF. CDR3 bases: TGTGCCTGGAGTTCCGGGGATCAGCCCCAGCATTTT. V and J are TRBV30 and TRBJ1-5; no clear D. The V end was cut by 2 bases, the J end by 5 bases, with 7 bases between. The CDR3 contains 12 residues. The germline V gene encodes CDR1 GTSNPN and CDR2 SVGIG (reference sequence).

CDR3 DNA: TGTGCCAGCAGGAAGACAGGGGCGATGAACACTGAAGCTTTCTTT. Protein: CASRKTGAMNTEAFF. V and J are TRBV28 and TRBJ1-1, with TRBD1 matching over 8 bases. From germline, CDR1 is MDHEN and CDR2 SYDVKM. The V and J ends lost 6 bases and 0 bases, in that order; junction bases with no gene match: 6. The CDR3 covers 15 residues.

In nucleotides, the CDR3 is TGTGCCAGCAGCGTAGCTGGGACAGGGGTAAGAGAAGCTTTCTTT. Translation: CASSVAGTGVREAFF. The V and J genes are TRBV9 and TRBJ1-1; 10 bases align to TRBD1. The ends lost 0 bases at V and 8 bases at J; junction bases unmatched: 7. CDR3 length: 15 residues. CDR1 SGDLS and CDR2 YYNGEE come from the germline V gene.

This clone appeared a few times. The rearrangement joins TRBV30 to TRBJ1-1, with D perhaps matching TRBD1 (5 bases). Germline CDR1 and CDR2: GTSNPN and SVGIG (reference sequence). V was pared by 8 bases and J by 6 bases, with 19 bases between. This CDR3 comprises 13 residues. The CDR3 DNA is TGTGCCAGGATGGAGGGCAGGGCCGCTGAAGCTTTCTTT. Translated: CARMEGRAAEAFF.

This clone has more than one count but fewer than ten. The chain joins TRBV11-1 to TRBJ2-7; D is undetermined. This CDR3 is built from 13 residues. The germline V gene encodes CDR1 SGHAT and CDR2 FQDESV (reference sequence). Trimming pared 4 bases from V and 0 bases from J, leaving 7 bases between. CDR3 residues: CASSYRSSYEQYF. Written as DNA, the CDR3 is TGTGCCAGCAGCTACAGATCCTCCTACGAGCAGTACTTC.

The chain carries TRBV29-1 and TRBJ1-1; D perhaps matches TRBD1 (5 bases). Trimming cost V 6 bases and J 3 bases, with 14 bases left between them. This CDR3 has 13 amino acids. Germline V gene data show CDR1 as SQVTM and CDR2 as ANQGSEA. The CDR3 loop reads CSVGKGLDTEAFF. The CDR3 DNA is TGCAGCGTCGGTAAGGGGCTGGACACTGAAGCTTTCTTT.

In this sample, this clone turned up a few times. The genes are TRBV19 and TRBJ2-3; 8 bases are a match to TRBD1. The junction had 4 bases not matched to a gene; V was cut back by 9 bases and J by 2 bases. The germline CDR1 and CDR2 sequences are LNHDA and SQIVND (reference sequence). The CDR3 is 13 amino acids. The CDR3 nucleotides are TGTGCCAGCTCGACAGGGGACACAGATACGCAGTATTTT. This gives the protein CASSTGDTDTQYF. The full variable domain, its missing parts supplied by reference TRBV19 and TRBJ2-3, is DGGITQSPKYLFRKEGQNVTLSCEQNLNHDAMYWYRQDPGQGLRLIYYSQIVNDFQKGDIAEGYSVSREKKESFPLTVTSAQKNPTAFYLCASSTGDTDTQYFGPGTRLTVL.

This clone showed up just a few times. The J gene is TRBJ2-7, the V gene TRBV25-1, with 7 bases matching TRBD2. The CDR3 consists of 15 residues. The V and J ends lost 1 base and 3 bases, in that order; junction bases with no gene match: 6. Per germline, CDR1 MGHDK and CDR2 SYGVNS. CDR3 in amino acids: CASSEFGRTYYEQYF. CDR3 DNA sequence: TGTGCCAGCAGTGAATTCGGGAGGACCTACTACGAGCAGTACTTC.

This clone was observed a handful of times. The rearrangement links TRBV9 to TRBJ2-3; the match to TRBD2 covers 9 bases. CDR1 and CDR2 from the germline V gene are SGDLS and YYNGEE. The CDR3 extends over 16 amino acids. V trimming: 0 bases; J trimming: 4 bases; junction bases outside the gene matches: 6. Here the CDR3 DNA reads TGTGCCAGCAGCGTAGAGGGACTAGCAGTGTCAGATACGCAGTATTTT. Its translation: CASSVEGLAVSDTQYF.

The table lists this clone with a few counts. The V and J genes are TRBV30 and TRBJ1-1, with 9 bases identical to TRBD1. The J segment lost 5 bases and the V segment lost 3 bases, leaving 7 bases of the junction unmatched. CDR3 length: 14 amino acids. Per germline, CDR1 GTSNPN and CDR2 SVGIG (reference sequence). CDR3 residues: CAWSHGDRETEAFF. CDR3 DNA sequence: TGTGCCTGGAGCCACGGGGACAGGGAAACTGAAGCTTTCTTT.

This clone was seen more than once but under ten times. The chain is built from TRBV19 and TRBJ1-1, with 8 bases fitting TRBD1. After removal of 4 bases from V and 6 bases from J, the junction contained 7 bases not matched to a gene. There are 14 residues in the CDR3. Germline V CDR1 and CDR2: LNHDA, SQIVND (reference sequence). The DNA of the CDR3 is TGTGCCAGTAGTACCCTCGGACAGGGTTCTGAAGCTTTCTTT. Its translation: CASSTLGQGSEAFF.

The rearrangement joins TRBV9 to TRBJ2-1, with D possibly being TRBD2 (6 bases). The length of the CDR3 is 17 residues. The germline V and J ends were trimmed by 0 bases and 2 bases, with 15 bases remaining between them. Germline V CDR1 and CDR2: SGDLS, YYNGEE. The DNA of the CDR3 is TGTGCCAGCAGCGTAGCTGTCGGGGGTCTTCCCTACAATGAGCAGTTCTTC. Protein product: CASSVAVGGLPYNEQFF.

V and J are TRBV18 and TRBJ1-2; perhaps TRBD1 as D (6 bases). The CDR3 is 15 amino acids. Trimming shortened V by 4 bases and J by 5 bases, and 17 bases separated the two germline ends. Germline V lookup: CDR1 KGHSH, CDR2 LQKENI. The CDR3 nucleotides are TGTGCCAGCTCACTACTAACAGGGTCTGAGTATGGCTACACCTTC. Translated, it gives CASSLLTGSEYGYTF. Filled out from reference TRBV18 and TRBJ1-2, the complete variable domain reads NAGVMQNPRHLVRRRGQEARLRCSPMKGHSHVYWYRQLPEEGLKFMVYLQKENIIDESGMPKERFSAEFPKEGPSILRIQQVVRGDSAAYFCASSLLTGSEYGYTFGSGTRLTVV.

V and J are TRBV7-2 and TRBJ1-2, with TRBD1 as a possible D gene (6 bases). Per germline, CDR1 SGHTA and CDR2 FQGNSA. Between the trimmed V and J ends, which lost 0 bases and 4 bases, there was a span of 15 bases. The CDR3 sequence is 16 residues long. CDR3 sequence reads: CASSLAPGDISYGYTF. CDR3 nucleotide sequence: TGTGCCAGCAGCTTAGCGCCAGGGGATATTTCCTATGGCTACACCTTC.

The table lists this clone with a few counts. The J gene is TRBJ1-2, the V gene TRBV7-2, with a tentative D call TRBD1 (5 bases). This CDR3 has 15 residues. Germline V gene data show CDR1 as SGHTA and CDR2 as FQGNSA. With 1 base removed from V and 4 bases from J, the gap between germline ends came to 13 bases. This CDR3 is CASSLVSGDFYGYTF. CDR3 DNA sequence: TGTGCCAGCAGCTTAGTCTCGGGGGACTTCTATGGCTACACCTTC. The full variable domain, in which reference TRBV7-2 and TRBJ1-2 provide the parts outside the CDR3, is GAGVSQSPSNKVTEKGKDVELRCDPISGHTALYWYRQSLGQGLEFLIYFQGNSAPDKSGLPSDRFSAERTGGSVSTLTIQRTQQEDSAVYLCASSLVSGDFYGYTFGSGTRLTVV.